This T cell receptor beta chain came from a study of blood T cell repertoires in COVID-19. For the study at large: T cells, B-cell-depleted T cells, or PBMCs provided the cDNA or gDNA that served as material.

The V end lost 4 bases, the J end lost 6 bases, and 9 bases lay between the germline ends. CDR1 and CDR2 (germline): MNHEY, SMNVEV (reference sequence). This CDR3 comprises 12 residues. Data came from immunoSEQ multiplex PCR; TCRdb stores just in-frame clones and leaves some out. This sample carries some 200,000 clones, around 90% of them seen once, and the ten largest clones take 10% to 13%. The chain uses TRBV27 and TRBJ1-2; D not resolved. The TCR comes from a man aged 18 to 30 with acute COVID-19. The sample comprised PBMCs or T cells enriched from blood (not recorded which). The CDR3, as DNA: TGTGCCAGCAGTTCCGCCAGGAATGGCTACACCTTC. The encoded protein is CASSSARNGYTF.